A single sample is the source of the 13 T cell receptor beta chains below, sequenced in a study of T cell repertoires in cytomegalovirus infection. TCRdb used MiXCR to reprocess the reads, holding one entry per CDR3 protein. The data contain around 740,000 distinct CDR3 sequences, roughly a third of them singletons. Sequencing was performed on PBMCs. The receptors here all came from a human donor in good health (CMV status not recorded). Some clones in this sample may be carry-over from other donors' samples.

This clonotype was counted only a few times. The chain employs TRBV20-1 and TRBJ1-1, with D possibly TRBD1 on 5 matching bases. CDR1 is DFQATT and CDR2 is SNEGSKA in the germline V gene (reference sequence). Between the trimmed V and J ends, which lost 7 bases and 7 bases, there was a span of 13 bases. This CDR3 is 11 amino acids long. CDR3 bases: TGCAGTGGGGGCAGTGCGCTTGAAGCTTTCTTT. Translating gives CSGGSALEAFF.

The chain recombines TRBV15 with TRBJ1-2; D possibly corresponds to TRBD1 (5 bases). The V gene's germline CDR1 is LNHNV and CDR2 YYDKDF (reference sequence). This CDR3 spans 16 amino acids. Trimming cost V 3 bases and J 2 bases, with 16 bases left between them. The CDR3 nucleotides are TGTGCCACCAGCAGTGGTTACTTGGGGACCAACTATGGCTACACCTTC. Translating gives CATSSGYLGTNYGYTF.

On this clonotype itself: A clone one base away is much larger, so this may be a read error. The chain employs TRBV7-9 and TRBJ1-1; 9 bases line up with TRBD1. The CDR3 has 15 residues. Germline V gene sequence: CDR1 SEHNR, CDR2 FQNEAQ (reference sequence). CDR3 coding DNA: TGTGACAGCAGCCCCCGGGACAGGGCGAACACTGAAGCTTTCTTT. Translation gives CDSSPRDRANTEAFF.

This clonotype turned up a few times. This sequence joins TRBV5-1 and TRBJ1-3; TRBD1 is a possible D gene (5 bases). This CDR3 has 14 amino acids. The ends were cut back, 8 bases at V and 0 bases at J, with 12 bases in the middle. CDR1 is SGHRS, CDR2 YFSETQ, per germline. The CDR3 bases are TGCGCCAGTAGAAAACAGGACTCTGGAAACACCATATATTTT. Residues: CASRKQDSGNTIYF.

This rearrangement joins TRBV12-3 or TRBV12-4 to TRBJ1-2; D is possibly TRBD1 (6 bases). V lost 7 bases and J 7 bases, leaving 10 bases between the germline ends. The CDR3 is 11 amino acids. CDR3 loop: CASTGTFGYTF. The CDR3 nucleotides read TGTGCCAGCACTGGGACATTTGGCTACACCTTC.

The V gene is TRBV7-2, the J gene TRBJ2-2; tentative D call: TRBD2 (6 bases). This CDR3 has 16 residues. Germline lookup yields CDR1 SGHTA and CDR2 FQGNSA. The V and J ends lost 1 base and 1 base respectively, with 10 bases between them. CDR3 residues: CASSLVGGMNTGELFF. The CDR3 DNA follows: TGTGCCAGCAGCTTAGTCGGCGGGATGAACACCGGGGAGCTGTTTTTT.

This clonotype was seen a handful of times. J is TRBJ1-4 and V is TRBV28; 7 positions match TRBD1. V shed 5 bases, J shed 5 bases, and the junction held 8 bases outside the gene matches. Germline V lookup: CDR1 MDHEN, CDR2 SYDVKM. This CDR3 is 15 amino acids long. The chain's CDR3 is CASSLGTDLNEKLFF. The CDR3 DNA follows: TGTGCCAGCAGTCTCGGGACAGACTTAAATGAAAAACTGTTTTTT. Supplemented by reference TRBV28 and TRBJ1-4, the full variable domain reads DVKVTQSSRYLVKRTGEKVFLECVQDMDHENMFWYRQDPGLGLRLIYFSYDVKMKEKGDIPEGYSVSREKKERFSLILESASTNQTSMYLCASSLGTDLNEKLFFGSGTQLSVL.

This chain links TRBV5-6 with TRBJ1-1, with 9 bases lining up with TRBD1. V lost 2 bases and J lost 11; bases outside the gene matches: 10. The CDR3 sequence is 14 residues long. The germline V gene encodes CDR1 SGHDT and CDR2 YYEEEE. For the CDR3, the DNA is TGTGCCAGCAGCTTACCACAGGGGGCCAATGACGCTTTCTTT. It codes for CASSLPQGANDAFF.

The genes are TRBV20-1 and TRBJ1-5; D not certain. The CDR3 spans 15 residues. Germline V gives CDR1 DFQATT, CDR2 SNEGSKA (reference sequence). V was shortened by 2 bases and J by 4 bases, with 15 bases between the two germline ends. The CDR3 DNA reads TGCAGTGCTAGACCGACCGGACGGCCGAATCAGCCCCAGCATTTT. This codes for CSARPTGRPNQPQHF.

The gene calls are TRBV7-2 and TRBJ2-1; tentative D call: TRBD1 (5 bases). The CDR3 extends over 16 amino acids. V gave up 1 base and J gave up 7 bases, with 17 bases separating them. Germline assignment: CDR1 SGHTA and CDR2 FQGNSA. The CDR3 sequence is CASSLGKGARWNEQFF. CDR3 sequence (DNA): TGTGCCAGCAGCTTAGGTAAAGGGGCAAGGTGGAATGAGCAGTTCTTC.

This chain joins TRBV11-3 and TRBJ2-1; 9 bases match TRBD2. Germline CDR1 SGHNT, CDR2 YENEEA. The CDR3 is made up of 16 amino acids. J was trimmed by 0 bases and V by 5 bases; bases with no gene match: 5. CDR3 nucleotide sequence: TGTGCCAGCAGCCCCTATAGCGGGAGCTCCTACAATGAGCAGTTCTTC. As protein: CASSPYSGSSYNEQFF.

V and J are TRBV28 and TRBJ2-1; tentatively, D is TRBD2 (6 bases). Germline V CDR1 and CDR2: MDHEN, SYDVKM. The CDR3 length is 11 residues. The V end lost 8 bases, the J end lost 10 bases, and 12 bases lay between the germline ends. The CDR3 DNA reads TGTGCCAGCGGGACTTGTCAAGAGCAGTTCTTC. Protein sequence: CASGTCQEQFF.

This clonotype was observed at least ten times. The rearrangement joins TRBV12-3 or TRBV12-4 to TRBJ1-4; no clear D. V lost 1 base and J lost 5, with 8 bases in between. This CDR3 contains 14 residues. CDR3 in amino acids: CASSLGSRNEKLFF. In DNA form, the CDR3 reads TGTGCCAGCAGTTTAGGTTCCAGGAATGAAAAACTGTTTTTT.